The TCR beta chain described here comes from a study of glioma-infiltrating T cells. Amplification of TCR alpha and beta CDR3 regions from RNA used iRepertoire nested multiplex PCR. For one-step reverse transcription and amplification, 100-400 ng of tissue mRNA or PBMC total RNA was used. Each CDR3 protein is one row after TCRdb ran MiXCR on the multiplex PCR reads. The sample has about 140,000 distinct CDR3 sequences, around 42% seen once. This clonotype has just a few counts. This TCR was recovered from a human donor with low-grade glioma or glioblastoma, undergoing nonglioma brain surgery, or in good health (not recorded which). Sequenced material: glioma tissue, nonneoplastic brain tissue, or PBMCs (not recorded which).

The CDR3 spells CASSQVVNTEAFF. Here the CDR3 DNA reads TGTGCCAGCAGCCAAGTGGTGAACACTGAAGCTTTCTTT. The chain links TRBV3-1 to TRBJ1-1; unclear D gene. This CDR3 has 13 residues. V lost 1 base, J lost 0 bases, and 3 bases lay in between. CDR1 is LGHDT and CDR2 is YNNKEL in the germline V gene (reference sequence).